A selection of T cell receptor beta chains follows, all from one sample in a study of T cells in localized non-small cell lung cancer. This table comes from immunoSEQ multiplex PCR, and its TCRdb copy is limited to in-frame clones, with some not included. Of some 970 clones listed, 26% were seen once; the top ten hold 12%. Material: lung tumor tissue, obtained before any cancer treatment. All receptors derive from a male donor older than 55 with stage I squamous cell lung carcinoma. Each CDR3 is given with its conserved first and last residue. The order of the fields is D gene, J gene, clone size, V gene, CDR3 DNA, CDR3 protein. D genes are given only for firm matches. Rows may omit the clone size; those that give it use once, few, many or a size class.

d_call: .; j_call: TRBJ2-7; clone_size: .; v_call: TRBV5-1; cdr3_nt: TGCGCCAGCAGCTTGGAGGCAGAAACCTACGAGCAGTACTTC; cdr3_aa: CASSLEAETYEQYF
d_call: .; j_call: TRBJ2-3; clone_size: .; v_call: TRBV9; cdr3_nt: TGTGCCAGCAGCGCCCGTCTAGCGACTAGCACAGATACGCAGTATTTT; cdr3_aa: CASSARLATSTDTQYF
d_call: TRBD2; j_call: TRBJ2-7; clone_size: large; v_call: TRBV11-3; cdr3_nt: TGTGCCAGCAGCTTAGGAACTAGCGGGAGCGCCGAGCAGTACTTC; cdr3_aa: CASSLGTSGSAEQYF
d_call: .; j_call: TRBJ2-7; clone_size: few; v_call: TRBV30; cdr3_nt: TGTGCCTGGAGTCCCGACTACAAACGGAACGAGCAGTACTTC; cdr3_aa: CAWSPDYKRNEQYF
d_call: .; j_call: TRBJ1-5; clone_size: large; v_call: TRBV11-3; cdr3_nt: TGTGCCAGCAGCTTAGGGACCAGAGGGGTTCCGGGCAATCAGCCCCAGCATTTT; cdr3_aa: CASSLGTRGVPGNQPQHF
d_call: .; j_call: TRBJ1-5; clone_size: .; v_call: TRBV5-1; cdr3_nt: TGCGCCAGCAGCTTGGGTGCCGGGACTCTTAACAATCAGCCCCAGCATTTT; cdr3_aa: CASSLGAGTLNNQPQHF
d_call: TRBD2; j_call: TRBJ2-7; clone_size: .; v_call: TRBV7-1; cdr3_nt: TGTGCCAGCACCCTAAGCGGGGCGCACGAGCAGTACTTC; cdr3_aa: CASTLSGAHEQYF
d_call: .; j_call: TRBJ1-1; clone_size: few; v_call: TRBV6-8; cdr3_nt: TGTGCCAGCAGCGCCTTCTTATCGTGGAACACTGAAGCTTTCTTT; cdr3_aa: CASSAFLSWNTEAFF
d_call: TRBD2; j_call: TRBJ2-2; clone_size: .; v_call: TRBV19; cdr3_nt: TGTGCCAGTAGTATCTTTAGCGGGTCGAACACCGGGGAGCTGTTTTTT; cdr3_aa: CASSIFSGSNTGELFF
d_call: .; j_call: TRBJ2-7; clone_size: hyperexpanded; v_call: TRBV30; cdr3_nt: TGTGCCTTTGAGGGGGATAATTACGAGCAGTACTTC; cdr3_aa: CAFEGDNYEQYF
d_call: .; j_call: TRBJ1-2; clone_size: .; v_call: TRBV9; cdr3_nt: TGTGCCAGCAGCGACGATAAGGGGGGGCCTATTAACTATGGCTACACCTTC; cdr3_aa: CASSDDKGGPINYGYTF
d_call: TRBD1; j_call: TRBJ1-1; clone_size: .; v_call: TRBV25-1; cdr3_nt: TGTGCCAGCAGCATAGTAGGGGGCAGGTACACTGAAGCTTTCTTT; cdr3_aa: CASSIVGGRYTEAFF
d_call: TRBD1; j_call: TRBJ2-7; clone_size: .; v_call: TRBV6-8; cdr3_nt: TGTGCCAGCAGTTACGGGGGACAGCCGCTATACGAGCAGTACTTC; cdr3_aa: CASSYGGQPLYEQYF
d_call: .; j_call: TRBJ1-5; clone_size: .; v_call: TRBV6-8; cdr3_nt: TGTGCCAGCACGGGTCATTATAGCAATCAGCCCCAGCATTTT; cdr3_aa: CASTGHYSNQPQHF
d_call: TRBD1; j_call: TRBJ1-2; clone_size: medium-sized; v_call: TRBV6-8; cdr3_nt: TGTGCCAGCAGTTACTCGAGGGGGCGCGTAGGTGGCTACACCTTC; cdr3_aa: CASSYSRGRVGGYTF
d_call: .; j_call: TRBJ1-2; clone_size: medium-sized; v_call: TRBV6-8; cdr3_nt: TGTGCCATCAGCCCCATCGCGTCAGTCCCCTCTAACTATGGCTACACCTTC; cdr3_aa: CAISPIASVPSNYGYTF
d_call: .; j_call: TRBJ2-5; clone_size: .; v_call: TRBV1; cdr3_nt: TGCGCCAGCAGCAGCTGGTCCAGAGGGGGCGGGACCCAGTACTTC; cdr3_aa: CASSSWSRGGGTQYF
d_call: .; j_call: TRBJ1-2; clone_size: .; v_call: TRBV6-8; cdr3_nt: TGTGCCAGCAGTTTGCGGACAGAAACGGGGAATGGCTACACCTTC; cdr3_aa: CASSLRTETGNGYTF
d_call: .; j_call: TRBJ1-1; clone_size: few; v_call: TRBV11-3; cdr3_nt: TGTGCCAGCAGCTTAGTATCGGGTAGGAACACTGAAGCTTTCTTT; cdr3_aa: CASSLVSGRNTEAFF
d_call: TRBD1; j_call: TRBJ2-3; clone_size: .; v_call: TRBV11-3; cdr3_nt: TGTGCCAGCAGCTATGACAGGGGAACAGATACGCAGTATTTT; cdr3_aa: CASSYDRGTDTQYF
d_call: TRBD1; j_call: TRBJ2-5; clone_size: .; v_call: TRBV11-3; cdr3_nt: TGTGCCAGCAGCTATGGACAGGGGGAGTCGGAGACCCAGTACTTC; cdr3_aa: CASSYGQGESETQYF
d_call: .; j_call: TRBJ1-2; clone_size: .; v_call: TRBV9; cdr3_nt: TGTGCCAGCAGCTTAGACGGCAGAAGGGGCTACACCTTC; cdr3_aa: CASSLDGRRGYTF
d_call: .; j_call: TRBJ2-5; clone_size: few; v_call: TRBV4-1; cdr3_nt: TGCGCCAGCAGTGGTAGCGGCCAAGAGACCCAGTACTTC; cdr3_aa: CASSGSGQETQYF
d_call: TRBD1; j_call: TRBJ1-4; clone_size: few; v_call: TRBV14; cdr3_nt: TGTGCCAGCAGCCTAAACAGGGGGCTGGCTAATGAAAAACTGTTTTTT; cdr3_aa: CASSLNRGLANEKLFF
d_call: .; j_call: TRBJ1-2; clone_size: .; v_call: TRBV12-5; cdr3_nt: TGTGCTAGTGGCTCCGGATTAGGGGACGCGGATGGCTACACCTTC; cdr3_aa: CASGSGLGDADGYTF
d_call: .; j_call: TRBJ2-3; clone_size: medium-sized; v_call: TRBV6-8; cdr3_nt: TGTGCCAGCAGACTTCGGGGAAGCGAGTGGCCCGATACGCAGTATTTT; cdr3_aa: CASRLRGSEWPDTQYF
d_call: .; j_call: TRBJ1-5; clone_size: .; v_call: TRBV28; cdr3_nt: TGTGCCAGCAGTCCGGCAGGAGCGCCAAATAGCAATCAGCCCCAGCATTTT; cdr3_aa: CASSPAGAPNSNQPQHF
d_call: .; j_call: TRBJ2-1; clone_size: .; v_call: TRBV11-3; cdr3_nt: TGTGCCAGCAGCTTAACGCGGGAAGGCAATGAGCAGTTCTTC; cdr3_aa: CASSLTREGNEQFF
d_call: .; j_call: TRBJ1-5; clone_size: .; v_call: TRBV11-3; cdr3_nt: TGTGCCAGCAGCTTAGGGCGCGGGAGCAATCAGCCCCAGCATTTT; cdr3_aa: CASSLGRGSNQPQHF
d_call: .; j_call: TRBJ2-2; clone_size: .; v_call: TRBV11-3; cdr3_nt: TGTGCCAGCAGCTTAGGATTAGCGACGAACACCGGGGAGCTGTTTTTT; cdr3_aa: CASSLGLATNTGELFF
d_call: TRBD1; j_call: TRBJ1-2; clone_size: .; v_call: TRBV29-1; cdr3_nt: TGCAGCGTCAACAGGGGGAACTATGGCTACACCTTC; cdr3_aa: CSVNRGNYGYTF
d_call: .; j_call: TRBJ2-7; clone_size: few; v_call: TRBV28; cdr3_nt: TGTGCCAGCAGTTCGTTTGGCCCACTAGGTGAGCAGTACTTC; cdr3_aa: CASSSFGPLGEQYF
d_call: TRBD1; j_call: TRBJ1-5; clone_size: medium-sized; v_call: TRBV11-3; cdr3_nt: TGTGCCAGCAGCTCCGGACAGGGTCGCAATCAGCCCCAGCATTTT; cdr3_aa: CASSSGQGRNQPQHF
d_call: .; j_call: TRBJ1-1; clone_size: .; v_call: TRBV28; cdr3_nt: TGTGCCAGCAGTATCGGACACCCGAACACTGAAGCTTTCTTT; cdr3_aa: CASSIGHPNTEAFF
d_call: .; j_call: TRBJ2-1; clone_size: few; v_call: TRBV1; cdr3_nt: TGCGCCAGCAGCCAAGAAGGCGGGCGGGCTGCCTACAATGAGCAGTTCTTC; cdr3_aa: CASSQEGGRAAYNEQFF
d_call: .; j_call: TRBJ1-5; clone_size: .; v_call: TRBV18; cdr3_nt: TGTGCCAGCTCAGTGGGACCCGCAGGGAATCAGCCCCAGCATTTT; cdr3_aa: CASSVGPAGNQPQHF
d_call: .; j_call: TRBJ1-1; clone_size: .; v_call: TRBV6-8; cdr3_nt: TGTGCCAGCAGTTACGCAGAGACGAACACTGAAGCTTTCTTT; cdr3_aa: CASSYAETNTEAFF
d_call: .; j_call: TRBJ2-3; clone_size: .; v_call: TRBV19; cdr3_nt: TGTGCCAGTAGTATAGAGGGCCATAGCACAGATACGCAGTATTTT; cdr3_aa: CASSIEGHSTDTQYF
d_call: TRBD1; j_call: TRBJ1-2; clone_size: .; v_call: TRBV11-3; cdr3_nt: TGTGCCAGCAGCTTGGCCAGGGGGAATGATGGCTACACCTTC; cdr3_aa: CASSLARGNDGYTF
d_call: .; j_call: TRBJ2-2; clone_size: .; v_call: TRBV2; cdr3_nt: TGTGCCAGCAGTGAAAGACTATTTTCCGGGGAGCTGTTTTTT; cdr3_aa: CASSERLFSGELFF
d_call: TRBD1; j_call: TRBJ2-5; clone_size: .; v_call: TRBV11-3; cdr3_nt: TGTGCCAGCAGCGCTAAGACAGGGTTGGTGGAGACCCAGTACTTC; cdr3_aa: CASSAKTGLVETQYF
d_call: .; j_call: TRBJ1-2; clone_size: .; v_call: TRBV19; cdr3_nt: TGTGCCAGTAGTCTGGGAGTGTATGACTACACCTTC; cdr3_aa: CASSLGVYDYTF
d_call: .; j_call: TRBJ2-4; clone_size: .; v_call: TRBV23-1; cdr3_nt: TGCGCCAGCAGCCAAGGTGGGGGCAAAAACATTCAGTACTTC; cdr3_aa: CASSQGGGKNIQYF
d_call: .; j_call: TRBJ2-7; clone_size: few; v_call: TRBV6-1; cdr3_nt: TGTGCCAGCAGTGAAGCGAACGACTCCTACGAGCAGTACTTC; cdr3_aa: CASSEANDSYEQYF
d_call: .; j_call: TRBJ1-2; clone_size: .; v_call: TRBV10-2; cdr3_nt: TGCGCCAGCAGTGACGGGGGCACCTATGGCTACACCTTC; cdr3_aa: CASSDGGTYGYTF
d_call: TRBD2; j_call: TRBJ2-7; clone_size: medium-sized; v_call: TRBV11-3; cdr3_nt: TGTGCCAGCAGCTTAGACGGAGCGGGGACTCCCTACGAGCAGTACTTC; cdr3_aa: CASSLDGAGTPYEQYF
d_call: TRBD2; j_call: TRBJ2-7; clone_size: few; v_call: TRBV27; cdr3_nt: TGTGCCAGCAGTTTTGATCTAGCGGGCTACGAGCAGTACTTC; cdr3_aa: CASSFDLAGYEQYF
d_call: TRBD1; j_call: TRBJ2-1; clone_size: .; v_call: TRBV6-8; cdr3_nt: TGTGCCAGCAGTTTTAGACAGGGAAAAAACAATGAGCAGTTCTTC; cdr3_aa: CASSFRQGKNNEQFF
d_call: TRBD1; j_call: TRBJ1-4; clone_size: .; v_call: TRBV4-1; cdr3_nt: TGCGCCAGCAGCCAACCGGACAGGGTCTATGAAAAACTGTTTTTT; cdr3_aa: CASSQPDRVYEKLFF
d_call: TRBD1; j_call: TRBJ1-1; clone_size: .; v_call: TRBV11-3; cdr3_nt: TGTGCCAGCAGTATAGGACAGGGGGCTCTGTGGACTGAAGCTTTCTTT; cdr3_aa: CASSIGQGALWTEAFF